The rows below give T cell receptor beta chains drawn from one sample of a study of cytomegalovirus exposure and HLA in healthy donors. Some clones are missing from TCRdb's copy, which holds only in-frame ones; the method was immunoSEQ multiplex PCR. Counted here are about 230,000 clones, 77% occurring once; the ten biggest clones make up approximately 2.6%. Sequencing input: PBMCs. The receptors here all came from a woman aged 55-70 years in good health and CMV-seropositive. CDR3s include the opening cysteine and the closing phenylalanine or tryptophan. Fields, in order: clone size, D gene, J gene, V gene, CDR3 protein, CDR3 DNA. The D gene is left open where the match is weak. The size of a clone is reported for some rows only, either as once, few or many, or as a class for expanded clones.

NA	TRBD1	TRBJ1-5	TRBV19	CASSAAPGQGINQPQHF	TGTGCCAGTAGTGCCGCGCCGGGACAGGGGATCAATCAGCCCCAGCATTTT
NA	TRBD2	TRBJ2-1	TRBV10-3	CAISESGTSGSSYNEQFF	TGTGCCATCAGTGAGTCGGGGACTAGCGGCAGCTCCTACAATGAGCAGTTCTTC
NA	NA	TRBJ2-7	TRBV9	CASSVGSGTYEQYF	TGTGCCAGCAGCGTAGGTAGCGGCACCTACGAGCAGTACTTC
NA	TRBD1	TRBJ2-7	TRBV7-9	CASSAQGARAYEQYF	TGTGCCAGCAGCGCACAGGGGGCCCGAGCCTACGAGCAGTACTTC
NA	TRBD1	TRBJ1-2	TRBV7-9	CASSLQGAGGYTF	TGTGCCAGCAGCTTGCAGGGGGCCGGTGGCTACACCTTC
NA	NA	TRBJ2-2	TRBV5-1	CATTTDLSGINTGELFF	TGCGCCACAACCACGGACCTTAGCGGAATTAACACCGGGGAGCTGTTTTTT
NA	NA	TRBJ2-3	TRBV7-8	CASSLGAGDTQYF	TGTGCCAGCAGCTTGGGCGCGGGGGATACGCAGTATTTT
NA	TRBD2	TRBJ2-1	TRBV27	CASSSLAGGDNEQFF	TGTGCCAGCAGTTCACTAGCGGGAGGCGACAATGAGCAGTTCTTC
NA	TRBD2	TRBJ2-5	TRBV25-1	CASSVLSSGGETQYF	TGTGCCAGCAGTGTCCTATCCAGCGGGGGAGAGACCCAGTACTTC
NA	TRBD2	TRBJ2-5	TRBV5-1	CASSSRDGSGETQYF	TGCGCCAGCAGCTCTCGGGACGGTAGCGGGGAGACCCAGTACTTC
NA	TRBD1	TRBJ2-5	TRBV11-2	CASSPNRGLSLQYF	TGTGCCAGCAGCCCAAACAGGGGCCTAAGTTTACAGTACTTC
NA	NA	TRBJ1-4	TRBV5-5	CASSLGLGHEKLFF	TGTGCCAGCAGCTTGGGGTTGGGCCACGAAAAACTGTTTTTT
few	TRBD1	TRBJ2-7	TRBV28	CASSGTGSAEQYF	TGTGCCAGCAGTGGGACAGGGTCCGCCGAGCAGTACTTC
NA	TRBD2	TRBJ2-5	TRBV5-4	CASSFTATSGAAETQYF	TGTGCCAGCAGCTTCACGGCTACTAGCGGGGCCGCAGAGACCCAGTACTTC
few	TRBD1	TRBJ1-2	TRBV4-2	CASSQVLAGQGSGYTF	TGTGCCAGCAGCCAAGTATTAGCGGGACAGGGAAGCGGCTACACCTTC
NA	TRBD1	TRBJ2-6	TRBV18	CASSPVPGQSSGANVLTF	TGTGCCAGCTCACCCGTCCCGGGACAGAGCTCTGGGGCCAACGTCCTGACTTTC
NA	NA	TRBJ2-7	TRBV27	CASSFEGPSYEQYF	TGTGCCAGCAGTTTTGAGGGCCCTTCCTACGAGCAGTACTTC
NA	NA	TRBJ1-1	TRBV4-1	CASSQSFIDRLVETEAFF	TGCGCCAGCAGCCAATCTTTTATAGACAGGCTAGTCGAGACTGAAGCTTTCTTT
NA	NA	TRBJ2-3	TRBV5-1	CASSLAPGGADTQYF	TGCGCCAGCAGCTTGGCCCCGGGGGGCGCAGATACGCAGTATTTT
NA	TRBD1	TRBJ1-1	TRBV19	CASRGTGLSTEAFF	TGTGCCAGTAGGGGGACAGGGCTGTCCACTGAAGCTTTCTTT
NA	NA	TRBJ1-2	TRBV5-1	CASSPPQGSYGYTF	TGCGCCAGCAGCCCACCCCAGGGGAGCTATGGCTACACCTTC
NA	NA	TRBJ2-1	TRBV30	CAWSARHKGTYNEQFF	TGTGCCTGGAGTGCCAGACACAAGGGGACCTACAATGAGCAGTTCTTC
few	NA	TRBJ1-1	TRBV6-4	CASSPQTGGEAFF	TGTGCCAGCAGCCCGCAGACGGGTGGTGAGGCTTTCTTT
NA	TRBD2	TRBJ2-1	TRBV19	CASSIEMGLAGNEQFF	TGTGCCAGTAGTATAGAGATGGGACTAGCGGGGAATGAGCAGTTCTTC
few	TRBD1	TRBJ2-2	TRBV6-6	CASSHRDSANTGELFF	TGTGCCAGCAGTCACCGGGACAGCGCGAACACCGGGGAGCTGTTTTTT
few	TRBD2	TRBJ2-5	TRBV7-9	CASNGLAGQETQYF	TGTGCCAGCAACGGACTAGCGGGCCAAGAGACCCAGTACTTC
NA	NA	TRBJ1-2	TRBV2	CASSDGAANYGYTF	TGTGCCAGCAGTGATGGAGCAGCTAACTATGGCTACACCTTC
NA	NA	TRBJ2-7	TRBV19	CASSISAGPTYEQYF	TGTGCCAGTAGTATCTCGGCAGGCCCAACCTACGAGCAGTACTTC
NA	NA	TRBJ2-7	TRBV6-5	CASSPDTNTYEQYF	TGTGCCAGCAGTCCTGACACAAACACCTACGAGCAGTACTTC
NA	TRBD2	TRBJ2-3	TRBV5-1	CASTIRGGRIADTQYF	TGCGCCAGCACAATACGGGGGGGCCGTATCGCAGATACGCAGTATTTT
NA	NA	TRBJ2-7	TRBV5-4	CASSLFPGDYEQYF	TGTGCCAGCAGCTTGTTTCCGGGGGACTACGAGCAGTACTTC
NA	NA	TRBJ1-3	TRBV7-9	CASSSPGNRAGNTIYF	TGTGCCAGCAGCTCCCCCGGGAACAGGGCAGGAAACACCATATATTTT
NA	TRBD1	TRBJ2-1	TRBV5-1	CASSLKGAEDEQFF	TGCGCCAGCAGCTTGAAGGGGGCGGAGGATGAGCAGTTCTTC
NA	TRBD2	TRBJ2-7	TRBV2	CASNEREGPYEQYF	TGTGCCAGCAATGAACGGGAGGGCCCCTACGAGCAGTACTTC
few	TRBD1	TRBJ1-1	TRBV5-4	CASSRDRVAFF	TGTGCCAGCAGCCGTGACAGGGTAGCTTTCTTT
few	TRBD1	TRBJ1-2	TRBV4-1	CASSQTSWGQGAGGYTF	TGCGCCAGCAGCCAAACCTCCTGGGGACAGGGGGCTGGCGGCTACACCTTC
NA	NA	TRBJ2-1	TRBV5-1	CASPTPRGNEQFF	TGCGCCAGCCCTACACCCCGGGGCAATGAGCAGTTCTTC
NA	NA	TRBJ1-1	TRBV27	CASSPETGFSPFF	TGTGCCAGCAGTCCCGAAACAGGGTTCTCGCCTTTCTTT
once	NA	TRBJ1-2	TRBV4-3	CASSPPGWGYGYTF	TGCGCCAGCAGCCCCCCGGGGTGGGGCTATGGCTACACCTTC
NA	NA	TRBJ2-3	TRBV18	CASSPYGGSTDTQYF	TGTGCCAGCTCCCCGTACGGCGGGAGCACAGATACGCAGTATTTT
NA	NA	TRBJ1-6	TRBV2	CATSVYGGHSYNSPLHF	TGTGCCACCTCCGTCTACGGGGGGCACTCCTATAATTCACCCCTCCACTTT
NA	TRBD2	TRBJ2-7	TRBV28	CASSFPGGAYEQYF	TGTGCCAGCAGTTTCCCCGGGGGGGCCTACGAGCAGTACTTC
once	NA	TRBJ2-2	TRBV11-2	CASSQSLTGELFF	TGTGCCAGCAGCCAAAGCCTAACCGGGGAGCTGTTTTTT
NA	TRBD1	TRBJ2-1	TRBV30	CAWTDRGLDNEQFF	TGTGCCTGGACAGACAGGGGGTTGGACAATGAGCAGTTCTTC
NA	TRBD2	TRBJ2-3	TRBV11-3	CASSRGQAGGLTDTQYF	TGTGCCAGCAGCCGAGGGCAGGCGGGGGGGCTAACAGATACGCAGTATTTT
few	TRBD2	TRBJ2-1	TRBV9	CASSVAGASYNEQFF	TGTGCCAGCAGCGTGGCGGGAGCCTCCTACAATGAGCAGTTCTTC
few	TRBD2	TRBJ2-7	TRBV13	CASKVKASGTREQYF	TGTGCCAGCAAGGTCAAGGCTAGCGGGACCCGGGAGCAGTACTTC
few	TRBD1	TRBJ1-4	TRBV30	CAWRQGSYEKLFF	TGTGCCTGGAGACAGGGGAGCTATGAAAAACTGTTTTTT
NA	TRBD1	TRBJ2-7	TRBV5-5	CASSSGQGSYEQYF	TGTGCCAGCAGCTCGGGACAGGGCTCCTACGAGCAGTACTTC
NA	TRBD1	TRBJ1-6	TRBV6-5	CASSFNRGSPLHF	TGTGCCAGCAGTTTCAACAGGGGTTCACCCCTCCACTTT
NA	TRBD1	TRBJ1-2	TRBV18	CASSPRTGTNYGYTF	TGTGCCAGCTCACCTAGGACAGGAACTAACTATGGCTACACCTTC
once	TRBD2	TRBJ2-3	TRBV7-2	CASRKTSGGSTDTQYF	TGTGCCAGCAGAAAGACTAGCGGGGGAAGCACAGATACGCAGTATTTT
NA	NA	TRBJ1-1	TRBV7-9	CASSYSGGVTEAFF	TGTGCCAGCAGCTACTCTGGGGGGGTCACTGAAGCTTTCTTT
NA	NA	TRBJ1-5	TRBV4-1	CASSQDVRVSNQPQHF	TGCGCCAGCAGCCAAGATGTCAGGGTTAGCAATCAGCCCCAGCATTTT
few	TRBD1	TRBJ1-2	TRBV10-3	CAISESPVRRQGHYGYTF	TGTGCCATCAGTGAGTCACCGGTCAGGAGACAGGGTCACTATGGCTACACCTTC
NA	NA	TRBJ1-2	TRBV25-1	CASSEGLGAGYGYTF	TGTGCCAGCAGTGAAGGTCTAGGGGCAGGCTATGGCTACACCTTC
NA	NA	TRBJ1-1	TRBV5-1	CASSWTLDTITEAFF	TGCGCCAGCAGCTGGACCCTGGACACCATCACTGAAGCCTTCTTT
NA	NA	TRBJ2-7	TRBV9	CASAGVAGEQYF	TGTGCCAGCGCCGGGGTAGCCGGCGAGCAGTACTTC